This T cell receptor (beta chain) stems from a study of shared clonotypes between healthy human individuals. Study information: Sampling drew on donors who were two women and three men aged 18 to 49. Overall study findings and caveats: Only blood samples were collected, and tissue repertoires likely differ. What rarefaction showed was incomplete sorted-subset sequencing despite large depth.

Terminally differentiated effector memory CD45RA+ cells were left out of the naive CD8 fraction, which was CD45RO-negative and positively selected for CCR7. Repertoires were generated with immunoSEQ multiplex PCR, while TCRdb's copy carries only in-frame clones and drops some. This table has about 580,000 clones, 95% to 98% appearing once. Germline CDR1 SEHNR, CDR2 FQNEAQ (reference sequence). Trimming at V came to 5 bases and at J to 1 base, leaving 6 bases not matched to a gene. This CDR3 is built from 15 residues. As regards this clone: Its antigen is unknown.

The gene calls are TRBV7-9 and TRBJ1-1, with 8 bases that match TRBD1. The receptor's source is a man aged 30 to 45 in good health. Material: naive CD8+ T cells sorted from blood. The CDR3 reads CASSVRGQANTEAFF. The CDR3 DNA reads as TGTGCCAGCAGCGTAAGGGGACAGGCGAACACTGAAGCTTTCTTT.